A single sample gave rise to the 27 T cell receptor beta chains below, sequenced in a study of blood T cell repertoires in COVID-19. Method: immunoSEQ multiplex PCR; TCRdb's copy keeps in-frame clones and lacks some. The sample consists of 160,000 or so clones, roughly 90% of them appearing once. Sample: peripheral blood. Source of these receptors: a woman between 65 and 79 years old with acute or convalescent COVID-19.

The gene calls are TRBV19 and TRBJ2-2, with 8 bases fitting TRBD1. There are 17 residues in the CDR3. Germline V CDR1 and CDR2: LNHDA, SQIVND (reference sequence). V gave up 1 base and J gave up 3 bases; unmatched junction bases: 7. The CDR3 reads CASSIVTGAFDTGELFF. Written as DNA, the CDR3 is TGTGCCAGTAGTATAGTGACAGGGGCATTCGACACCGGGGAGCTGTTTTTT.

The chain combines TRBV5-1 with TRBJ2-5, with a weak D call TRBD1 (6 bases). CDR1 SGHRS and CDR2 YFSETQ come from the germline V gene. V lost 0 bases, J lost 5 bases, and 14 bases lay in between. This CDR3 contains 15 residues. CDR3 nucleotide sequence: TGCGCCAGCAGCTTGGCCCCAGGGGTGGGGGAGACCCAGTACTTC. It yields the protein CASSLAPGVGETQYF.

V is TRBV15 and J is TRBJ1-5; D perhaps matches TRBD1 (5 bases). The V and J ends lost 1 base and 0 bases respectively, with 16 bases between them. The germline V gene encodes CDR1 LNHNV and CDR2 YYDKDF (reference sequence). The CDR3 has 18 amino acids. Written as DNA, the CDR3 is TGTGCCACCAGCAGAGGGGGAGGGACGCCCTATAGCAATCAGCCCCAGCATTTT. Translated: CATSRGGGTPYSNQPQHF.

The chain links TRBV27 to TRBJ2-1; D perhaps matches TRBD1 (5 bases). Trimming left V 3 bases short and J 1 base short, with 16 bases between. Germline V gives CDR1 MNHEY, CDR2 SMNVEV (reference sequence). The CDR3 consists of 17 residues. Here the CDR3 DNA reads TGTGCCAGCAGTTTCGAGCCCAGACAGACGTCCTACAATGAGCAGTTCTTC. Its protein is CASSFEPRQTSYNEQFF.

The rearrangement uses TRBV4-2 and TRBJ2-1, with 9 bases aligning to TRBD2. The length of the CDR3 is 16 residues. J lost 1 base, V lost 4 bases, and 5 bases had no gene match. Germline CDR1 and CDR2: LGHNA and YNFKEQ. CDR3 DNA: TGTGCCAGCAGCCCTAGCGGGGTAGCGTCCTACAATGAGCAGTTCTTC. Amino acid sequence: CASSPSGVASYNEQFF.

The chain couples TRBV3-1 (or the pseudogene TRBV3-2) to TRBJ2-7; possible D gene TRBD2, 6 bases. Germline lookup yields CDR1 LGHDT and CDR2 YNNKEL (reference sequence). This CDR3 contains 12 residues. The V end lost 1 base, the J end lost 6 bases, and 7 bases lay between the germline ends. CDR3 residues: CASSQAGGEQYF. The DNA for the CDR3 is TGTGCCAGCAGCCAAGCCGGGGGCGAGCAGTACTTC.

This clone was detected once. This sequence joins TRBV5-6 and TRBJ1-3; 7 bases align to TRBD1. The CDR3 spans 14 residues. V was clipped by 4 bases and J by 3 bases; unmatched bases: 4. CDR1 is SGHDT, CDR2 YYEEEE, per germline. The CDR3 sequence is CASSKTGNGNTIYF. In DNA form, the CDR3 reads TGTGCCAGCAGCAAGACAGGGAATGGAAACACCATATATTTT.

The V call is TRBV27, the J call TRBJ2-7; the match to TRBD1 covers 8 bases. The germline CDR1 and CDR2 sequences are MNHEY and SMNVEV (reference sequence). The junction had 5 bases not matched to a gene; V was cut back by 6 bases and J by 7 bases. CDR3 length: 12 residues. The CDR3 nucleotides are TGTGCCAGCAGCGACAGGGGTCTTGAGCAGTACTTC. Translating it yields CASSDRGLEQYF.

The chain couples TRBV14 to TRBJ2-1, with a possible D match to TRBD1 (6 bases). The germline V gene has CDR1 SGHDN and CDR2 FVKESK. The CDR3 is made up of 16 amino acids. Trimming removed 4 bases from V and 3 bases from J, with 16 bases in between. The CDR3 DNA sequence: TGTGCCAGCAGCCCGGTGGACAGTCTATACTACAATGAGCAGTTCTTC. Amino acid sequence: CASSPVDSLYYNEQFF.

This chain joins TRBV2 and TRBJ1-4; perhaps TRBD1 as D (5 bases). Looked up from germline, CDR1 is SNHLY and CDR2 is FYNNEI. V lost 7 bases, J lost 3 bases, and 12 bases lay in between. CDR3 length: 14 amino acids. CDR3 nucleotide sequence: TGTGCCAGCACCCGGGGGAGGGCTAATGAAAAACTGTTTTTT. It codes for CASTRGRANEKLFF.

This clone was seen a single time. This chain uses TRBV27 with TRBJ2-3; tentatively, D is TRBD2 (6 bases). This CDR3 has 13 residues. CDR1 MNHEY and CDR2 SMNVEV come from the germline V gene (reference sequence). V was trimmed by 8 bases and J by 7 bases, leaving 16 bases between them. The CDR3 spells CASGTGQAYTQYF. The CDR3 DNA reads TGTGCCAGCGGGACTGGGCAGGCTTATACGCAGTATTTT.

The CDR3 region has the DNA TGTGCCAGCAGCCTCTCTTCGACTGAAGCTTTCTTT. It encodes CASSLSSTEAFF. The V call is TRBV7-8, the J call TRBJ1-1; no reliable D call. V was clipped by 5 bases and J by 5 bases, with 9 bases between them. Looked up from germline, CDR1 is SGHVS and CDR2 is FQNEAQ. The CDR3 totals 12 residues. Complete variable domain (other parts from reference TRBV7-8 and TRBJ1-1): GAGVSQSPRYKVAKRGQDVALRCDPISGHVSLFWYQQALGQGPEFLTYFQNEAQLDKSGLPSDRFFAERPEGSVSTLKIQRTQQEDSAVYLCASSLSSTEAFFGQGTRLTVV.

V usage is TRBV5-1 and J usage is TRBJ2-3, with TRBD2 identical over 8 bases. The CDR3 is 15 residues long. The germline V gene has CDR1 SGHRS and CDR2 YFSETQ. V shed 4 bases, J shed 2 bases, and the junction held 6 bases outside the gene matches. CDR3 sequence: CASSVSGTNTDTQYF. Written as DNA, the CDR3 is TGCGCCAGCAGCGTTAGCGGGACGAACACAGATACGCAGTATTTT.

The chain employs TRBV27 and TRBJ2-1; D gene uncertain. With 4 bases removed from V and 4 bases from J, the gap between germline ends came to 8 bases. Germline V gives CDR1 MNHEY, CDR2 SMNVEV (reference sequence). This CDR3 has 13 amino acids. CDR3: CASSYGFYNEQFF. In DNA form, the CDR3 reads TGTGCCAGCAGTTACGGGTTTTACAATGAGCAGTTCTTC.

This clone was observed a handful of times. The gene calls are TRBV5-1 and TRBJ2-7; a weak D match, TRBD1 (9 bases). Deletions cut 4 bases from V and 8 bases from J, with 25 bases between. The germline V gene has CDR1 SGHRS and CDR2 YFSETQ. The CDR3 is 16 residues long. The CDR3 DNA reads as TGCGCCAGCAGCGGGACAGGGTCGGGACTAGTTATGAAGCAGTACTTC. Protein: CASSGTGSGLVMKQYF.

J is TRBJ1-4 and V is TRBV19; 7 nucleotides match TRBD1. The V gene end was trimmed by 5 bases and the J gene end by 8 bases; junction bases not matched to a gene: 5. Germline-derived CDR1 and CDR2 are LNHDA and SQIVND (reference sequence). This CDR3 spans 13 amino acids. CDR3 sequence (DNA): TGTGCCAGTAGTCTCGGGGACAGAGAAAAACTGTTTTTT. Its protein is CASSLGDREKLFF. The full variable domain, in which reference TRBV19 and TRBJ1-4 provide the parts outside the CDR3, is DGGITQSPKYLFRKEGQNVTLSCEQNLNHDAMYWYRQDPGQGLRLIYYSQIVNDFQKGDIAEGYSVSREKKESFPLTVTSAQKNPTAFYLCASSLGDREKLFFGSGTQLSVL.

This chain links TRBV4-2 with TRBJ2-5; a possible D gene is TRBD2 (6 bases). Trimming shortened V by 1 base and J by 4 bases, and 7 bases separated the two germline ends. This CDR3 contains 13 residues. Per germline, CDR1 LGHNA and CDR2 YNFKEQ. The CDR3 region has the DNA TGTGCCAGCAGCCAAGGGGACTCAGAGACCCAGTACTTC. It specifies CASSQGDSETQYF.

The CDR3 protein is CASSFVTGLNTEAFF. CDR3 nucleotide sequence: TGCGCCAGCAGCTTTGTCACAGGGTTGAACACTGAAGCTTTCTTT. The chain joins TRBV5-1 to TRBJ1-1; TRBD1 might be the D (6 bases). V was trimmed by 2 bases and J by 0 bases, leaving 11 bases between them. The germline V gene encodes CDR1 SGHRS and CDR2 YFSETQ. The CDR3 contains 15 residues.

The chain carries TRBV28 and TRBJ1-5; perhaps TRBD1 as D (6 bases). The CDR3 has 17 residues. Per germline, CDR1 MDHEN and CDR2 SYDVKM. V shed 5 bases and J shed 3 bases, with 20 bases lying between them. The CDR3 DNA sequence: TGTGCCAGCAGTGCGTGGAGGGGGGGCGGTACCAATCAGCCCCAGCATTTT. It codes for CASSAWRGGGTNQPQHF. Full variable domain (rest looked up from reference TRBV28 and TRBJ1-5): DVKVTQSSRYLVKRTGEKVFLECVQDMDHENMFWYRQDPGLGLRLIYFSYDVKMKEKGDIPEGYSVSREKKERFSLILESASTNQTSMYLCASSAWRGGGTNQPQHFGDGTRLSIL.

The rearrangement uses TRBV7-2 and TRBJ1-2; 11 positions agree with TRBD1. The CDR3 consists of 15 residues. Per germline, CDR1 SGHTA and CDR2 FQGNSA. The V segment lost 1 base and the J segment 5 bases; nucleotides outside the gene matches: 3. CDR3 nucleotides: TGTGCCAGCAGCTTAGGGGGACAGGGGGTTTATGGCTACACCTTC. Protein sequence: CASSLGGQGVYGYTF.

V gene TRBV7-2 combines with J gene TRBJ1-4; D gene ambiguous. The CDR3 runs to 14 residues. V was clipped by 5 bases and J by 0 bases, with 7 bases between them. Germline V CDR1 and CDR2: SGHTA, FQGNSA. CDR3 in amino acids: CASSLLSTNEKLFF. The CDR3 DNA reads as TGTGCCAGCAGCCTACTTTCAACTAATGAAAAACTGTTTTTT.

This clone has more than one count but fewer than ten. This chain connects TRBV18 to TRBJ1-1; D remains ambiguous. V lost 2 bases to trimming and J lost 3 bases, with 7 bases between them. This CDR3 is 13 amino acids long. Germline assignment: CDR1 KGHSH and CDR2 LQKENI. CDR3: CASSPGRDTEAFF. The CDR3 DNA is TGTGCCAGCTCACCAGGGAGGGACACTGAAGCTTTCTTT.

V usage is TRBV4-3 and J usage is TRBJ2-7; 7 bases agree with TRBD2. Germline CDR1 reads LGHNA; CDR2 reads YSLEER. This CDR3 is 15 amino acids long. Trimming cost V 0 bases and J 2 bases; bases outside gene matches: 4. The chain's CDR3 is CASSQDWGGPYEQYF. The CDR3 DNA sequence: TGCGCCAGCAGCCAAGATTGGGGGGGACCCTACGAGCAGTACTTC.

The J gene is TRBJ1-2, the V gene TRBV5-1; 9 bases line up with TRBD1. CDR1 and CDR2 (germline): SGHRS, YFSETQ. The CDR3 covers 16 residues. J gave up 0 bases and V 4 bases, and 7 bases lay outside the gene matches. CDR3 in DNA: TGCGCCAGCAGCCCGGGGGGACAGGGCACTAACTATGGCTACACCTTC. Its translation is CASSPGGQGTNYGYTF.

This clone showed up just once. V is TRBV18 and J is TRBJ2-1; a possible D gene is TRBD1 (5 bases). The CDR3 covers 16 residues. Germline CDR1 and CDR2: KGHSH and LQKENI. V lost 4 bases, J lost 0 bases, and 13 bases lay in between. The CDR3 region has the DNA TGTGCCAGCTCACGCAAACAGGTGAGCTCCTACAATGAGCAGTTCTTC. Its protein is CASSRKQVSSYNEQFF.

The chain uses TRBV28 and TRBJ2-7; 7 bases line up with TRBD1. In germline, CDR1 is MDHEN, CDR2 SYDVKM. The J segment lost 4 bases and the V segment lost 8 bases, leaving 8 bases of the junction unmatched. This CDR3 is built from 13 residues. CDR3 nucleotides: TGTGCCAGCGGTTCGGGACAGTCATACGAGCAGTACTTC. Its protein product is CASGSGQSYEQYF.

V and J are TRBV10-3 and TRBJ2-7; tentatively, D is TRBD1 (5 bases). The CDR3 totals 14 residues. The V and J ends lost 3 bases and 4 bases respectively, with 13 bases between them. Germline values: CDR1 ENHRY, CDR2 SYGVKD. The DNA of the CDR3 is TGTGCCATCAGTGACCTCAGGGTGTGGTACGAGCAGTACTTC. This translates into CAISDLRVWYEQYF.